What follows is one T cell receptor beta chain and its context. Its antigen is not identified. The entry originates in a study of cytomegalovirus exposure and HLA in healthy donors. The wider study: Ancestry clustering placed more than 80% of around 400 genotyped donors in the Caucasian-associated cluster. Study-level findings and limits: It was reported that the classifier diagnosed cytomegalovirus status with high specificity and sensitivity in both the original and validation cohorts.

PCR amplification relied on 60 Vbeta primers (plus 13 Jbeta primers). Sequencing was performed with immunoSEQ multiplex PCR; in TCRdb, only in-frame clones are kept and a portion is missing. The table lists 40,000 or so clones, roughly 74% of them singletons. The germline CDR1 and CDR2 sequences are PRHDT and FYEKMQ (reference sequence). The CDR3 is 15 amino acids. V lost 5 bases, J lost 4 bases, and 16 bases lay in between. There were likely unrecorded immune exposures, though donors were nominally healthy when sampled. The rearrangement links TRBV13 to TRBJ2-3; D possibly corresponds to TRBD2 (6 bases). The receptor's source is a man under 40 in good health and CMV-seronegative. Sequencing was carried out using PBMCs. The CDR3 spells CASSPIGSPSDTQYF. As DNA, the CDR3 is TGTGCCAGCAGCCCTATCGGGAGCCCATCAGATACGCAGTATTTT.